This passage covers 29 T cell receptor beta chains from one sample sequenced in a study of T cell repertoires in cytomegalovirus infection. One entry per CDR3 protein, called by TCRdb with MiXCR from the reads. The profile shows about 310,000 distinct CDR3 sequences, 15% to 20% of them singletons. The material sequenced was PBMCs. Receptors were obtained from a human donor in good health (CMV status not recorded). Some clones in this sample may be carry-over from other donors' samples.

This clonotype was seen only a few times. The chain couples TRBV7-2 to TRBJ2-5; D uncertain. CDR1 is SGHTA and CDR2 is FQGNSA in the germline V gene. The V end was cut by 2 bases, the J end by 5 bases, with 9 bases between. The CDR3 consists of 13 residues. The CDR3 DNA reads as TGTGCCAGCAGCTTAAATCCCCGGGAGACCCAGTACTTC. It is translated as CASSLNPRETQYF.

The chain combines TRBV5-6 with TRBJ2-2; possibly TRBD1 for D (6 bases). This CDR3 contains 15 residues. The germline V and J ends were trimmed by 0 bases and 3 bases, with 9 bases remaining between them. CDR1 and CDR2 from the germline V gene are SGHDT and YYEEEE. In DNA, the CDR3 is TGTGCCAGCAGCTTGGGGGGGCTACACACCGGGGAGCTGTTTTTT. Translating it yields CASSLGGLHTGELFF.

This clonotype was counted only a few times. This rearrangement joins TRBV11-3 to TRBJ2-1; D possibly matches TRBD1 or TRBD2 (6 bases each). CDR1 and CDR2 from the germline V gene are SGHNT and YENEEA. Deletions cut 5 bases from V and 8 bases from J, with 10 bases between. This CDR3 contains 12 residues. CDR3 sequence: CASSDGGYEQFF. In DNA, the CDR3 is TGTGCCAGCAGCGACGGGGGCTATGAGCAGTTCTTC.

This clonotype was observed a handful of times. This chain joins TRBV18 and TRBJ2-2; D remains ambiguous. CDR1 and CDR2 (germline): KGHSH, LQKENI. The CDR3 loop spans 12 amino acids. V dropped 5 bases and J dropped 4 bases, with 5 bases sitting between them. The CDR3 DNA is TGTGCCAGCTCATATGTCACCGGGGAGCTGTTTTTT. Protein product: CASSYVTGELFF.

The rearrangement links TRBV7-3 to TRBJ1-5; a possible D gene is TRBD1 (5 bases). V was cut by 10 bases and J by 2 bases, with 9 bases left in between. The CDR3 totals 12 residues. Germline lookup yields CDR1 SGHTA and CDR2 FQGTGA. CDR3 residues: CATGYGNQPQHF. The CDR3 bases are TGTGCCACAGGGTACGGCAATCAGCCCCAGCATTTT.

The chain employs TRBV7-2 and TRBJ2-1; 8 bases match TRBD2. This CDR3 contains 16 residues. The V segment lost 4 bases and the J segment 8 bases; nucleotides outside the gene matches: 13. Germline V lookup: CDR1 SGHTA, CDR2 FQGNSA. CDR3: CASSYAAGGRRDEQFF. CDR3 DNA sequence: TGTGCCAGCAGCTACGCCGCGGGGGGCCGCCGGGATGAGCAGTTCTTC.

This clonotype was seen a few times. The J gene is TRBJ2-7, the V gene TRBV5-1; D unclear. CDR1 and CDR2 (germline): SGHRS, YFSETQ. The CDR3 length is 16 residues. Trimming pared 0 bases from V and 3 bases from J, leaving 16 bases between. This CDR3 is CASSLGSSGSLYEQYF. DNA of the CDR3: TGCGCCAGCAGCTTGGGAAGTAGTGGTTCACTCTACGAGCAGTACTTC.

The chain links TRBV7-9 to TRBJ2-2; unclear D gene. V was clipped by 3 bases and J by 4 bases, with 15 bases between them. The CDR3 sequence is 16 residues long. Germline V CDR1 and CDR2: SEHNR, FQNEAQ (reference sequence). CDR3 nucleotide sequence: TGTGCCAGCAGCTTCCTGGACCAAGCCCCCACCGGGGAGCTGTTTTTT. Translating it yields CASSFLDQAPTGELFF. The full variable domain, in which reference TRBV7-9 and TRBJ2-2 provide the parts outside the CDR3, is DTGVSQNPRHKITKRGQNVTFRCDPISEHNRLYWYRQTLGQGPEFLTYFQNEAQLEKSRLLSDRFSAERPKGSFSTLEIQRTEQGDSAMYLCASSFLDQAPTGELFFGEGSRLTVL.

This clonotype was counted a few times. The V gene is TRBV6-1, the J gene TRBJ1-1; D gene ambiguous. Germline CDR1 is MNHNS and CDR2 is SASEGT. The CDR3 length is 13 residues. Trimming removed 3 bases at V and 5 bases at J, with 10 bases between. The CDR3 region has the DNA TGTGCCAGCAGTGACTATAGGCAAACTGAAGCTTTCTTT. It translates to CASSDYRQTEAFF.

This clonotype was seen ten or more times. The chain links TRBV7-2 to TRBJ2-3; 8 bases are a match to TRBD1. This CDR3 contains 14 residues. Germline lookup yields CDR1 SGHTA and CDR2 FQGNSA. V was clipped by 7 bases and J by 4 bases; unmatched bases: 7. The CDR3 loop reads CASTYGQGPDTQYF. The DNA for the CDR3 is TGTGCCAGCACCTATGGACAGGGTCCAGATACGCAGTATTTT.

The V call is TRBV7-2, the J call TRBJ2-1; 15 bases are a match to TRBD2. The CDR3 runs 18 residues. J gave up 0 bases and V 5 bases, and 5 bases lay outside the gene matches. Germline CDR1 is SGHTA and CDR2 is FQGNSA. The CDR3 is CASSRGLAGGPSYNEQFF. For the CDR3, the DNA is TGTGCCAGCAGCCGGGGACTAGCGGGGGGCCCCTCCTACAATGAGCAGTTCTTC.

There are a few counts of this clonotype. This chain links TRBV5-5 with TRBJ2-3; a possible D gene is TRBD2 (6 bases). Germline CDR1 is SGHKS and CDR2 is YYEKEE (reference sequence). There are 13 residues in the CDR3. The V and J ends lost 2 bases and 5 bases respectively, with 9 bases between them. The CDR3 is CASSFSGEDTQYF. The CDR3 DNA is TGTGCCAGCAGCTTCTCGGGGGAAGATACGCAGTATTTT.

This clonotype occurred many times. This sequence joins TRBV7-2 and TRBJ2-1, with TRBD2 identical over 7 bases. The trim removed 1 base at V and 5 bases at J, leaving 5 bases unmatched. Germline CDR1 reads SGHTA; CDR2 reads FQGNSA. This CDR3 is 15 amino acids long. CDR3 residues: CASSLGWTRNNEQFF. Written as DNA, the CDR3 is TGTGCCAGCAGCTTAGGTTGGACTAGAAACAATGAGCAGTTCTTC.

This clonotype appeared a few times. V gene TRBV6-1 combines with J gene TRBJ2-2; TRBD2 is a possible D gene (5 bases). The CDR3 contains 13 residues. In germline, CDR1 is MNHNS, CDR2 SASEGT. V was trimmed by 7 bases and J by 2 bases, leaving 8 bases between them. The CDR3, as DNA: TGTGCCAGCAACGAGGGAAACACCGGGGAGCTGTTTTTT. Translating gives CASNEGNTGELFF.

This clonotype was observed many times. The V gene is TRBV10-2, the J gene TRBJ2-3; TRBD2 is a possible D gene (6 bases). Per the germline V gene, CDR1 is WSHSY and CDR2 is SAAADI. V was cut by 6 bases and J by 5 bases, with 12 bases left in between. The CDR3 totals 13 residues. The DNA for the CDR3 is TGCGCCAGCAGGCTAGCGTTTCAAGATACGCAGTATTTT. It is translated as CASRLAFQDTQYF.

The chain joins TRBV6-2 or TRBV6-3 to TRBJ1-2; 8 bases match TRBD1. The junction had 5 bases not matched to a gene; V was cut back by 1 base and J by 4 bases. CDR1 and CDR2 (germline): MNHEY, SVGEGT. The CDR3 covers 15 residues. The CDR3 reads CASSYWRQGRYGYTF. The CDR3, as DNA: TGTGCCAGCAGTTACTGGAGACAGGGGCGCTATGGCTACACCTTC.

The sample holds one count of this clonotype. The junction shows a germline mismatch at one end, possibly a read error. The chain combines TRBV7-6 with TRBJ2-5; D is possibly TRBD1 or TRBD2 (5 bases each). This CDR3 region has 11 residues. The germline V gene has CDR1 SGHVS and CDR2 FNYEAQ. The DNA of the CDR3 is TGTGCCTGCAGCGCCGGGACCCGACCGTACTTC. Its translation is CACSAGTRPYF.

This clonotype was seen at least ten times. This sequence joins TRBV4-1 and TRBJ2-1; D gene unclear. The V end lost 4 bases, the J end lost 6 bases, and 13 bases lay between the germline ends. Germline CDR1 MGHRA, CDR2 YSYEKL. The CDR3 totals 14 residues. The DNA for the CDR3 is TGCGCCAGCAGCCTACGAGTGTCGGCCAATGAGCAGTTCTTC. Its protein is CASSLRVSANEQFF.

This chain links TRBV12-3 or TRBV12-4 with TRBJ2-7, with 12 bases fitting TRBD2. The CDR3 has 15 residues. After removal of 6 bases from V and 6 bases from J, the junction contained 9 bases not matched to a gene. CDR3 sequence (DNA): TGTGCCAGCAGCCACACTAGCGGGGGGTCCCCCGAGCAGTACTTC. This gives the protein CASSHTSGGSPEQYF.

The rearrangement joins TRBV18 to TRBJ1-5; 10 nucleotides match TRBD1. The CDR3 extends over 20 amino acids. V trimming: 3 bases; J trimming: 2 bases; junction bases outside the gene matches: 16. Germline lookup yields CDR1 KGHSH and CDR2 LQKENI. The CDR3 nucleotides are TGTGCCAGCTCACCCAACGTGGGGGACAGGGGACCAGTCGGCAATCAGCCCCAGCATTTT. It translates to CASSPNVGDRGPVGNQPQHF.

The chain uses TRBV7-2 and TRBJ2-3, with D tentatively TRBD1 (6 bases). The V gene lost 2 bases and the J gene lost 6 bases, with 9 bases spanning the gap. CDR3 length: 13 residues. Per the germline V gene, CDR1 is SGHTA and CDR2 is FQGNSA. This chain's CDR3 is CASSLLTGDTQYF. CDR3 sequence (DNA): TGTGCCAGCAGCTTACTCACAGGGGATACGCAGTATTTT.

This clonotype was seen many times. A read error may account for a junction end that differs from germline. The chain links TRBV7-7 to TRBJ2-5; D unclear. The germline CDR1 and CDR2 sequences are SSHAT and FNYEAQ (reference sequence). The CDR3 consists of 14 residues. The CDR3 spells CASSGVGLQETQYF. The DNA of the CDR3 is TGTGCTAGCAGTGGCGTTGGGCTACAAGAGACCCAGTACTTC.

The gene calls are TRBV2 and TRBJ2-5; 8 bases are shared with TRBD1. The V gene's germline CDR1 is SNHLY and CDR2 FYNNEI. Unmatched junction bases numbered 5, after V lost 7 bases and J lost 4 bases. The CDR3 has 13 residues. CDR3 sequence: CASKTGELETQYF. CDR3 coding DNA: TGTGCCAGCAAGACAGGGGAACTAGAGACCCAGTACTTC.

This clonotype showed up many times. V gene TRBV7-9 combines with J gene TRBJ2-6; unclear D gene. Germline V CDR1 and CDR2: SEHNR, FQNEAQ (reference sequence). The germline V and J ends were trimmed by 3 bases and 0 bases, with 18 bases remaining between them. CDR3 length: 19 amino acids. The CDR3 region has the DNA TGTGCCAGCAGCTTGGTGTTGGGGTCCTCGCGCTCTGGGGCCAACGTCCTGACTTTC. Encoded protein: CASSLVLGSSRSGANVLTF.

The chain carries TRBV20-1 and TRBJ2-1; weak D call: TRBD2 (6 bases). V was pared by 4 bases and J by 2 bases, with 12 bases between. CDR3 length: 14 amino acids. Germline values: CDR1 DFQATT, CDR2 SNEGSKA (reference sequence). The CDR3 here is CSATGSSTYNEQFF. The DNA of the CDR3 is TGCAGTGCTACCGGGAGCTCCACCTACAATGAGCAGTTCTTC.

This clonotype has just a few counts. V usage is TRBV28 and J usage is TRBJ1-6; TRBD1 matches at 8 bases. There are 15 residues in the CDR3. Trimming took 7 bases from V and 2 from J; bases not matched to a gene: 4. The V gene's germline CDR1 is MDHEN and CDR2 SYDVKM. The CDR3 coding sequence is TGTGCCAGCATTACGACAGGGGCCTATAATTCACCCCTCCACTTT. This encodes CASITTGAYNSPLHF.

This clonotype occurred many times. The chain carries TRBV7-8 and TRBJ2-1; possibly TRBD1 for D (6 bases). This CDR3 has 16 amino acids. Germline loops: CDR1 SGHVS, CDR2 FQNEAQ. V lost 2 bases and J lost 4, with 15 bases in between. The CDR3 bases are TGTGCCAGCAGCTTATTCGAAACAGGGCTATACAATGAGCAGTTCTTC. Its translation is CASSLFETGLYNEQFF.

The chain joins TRBV6-2 or TRBV6-3 to TRBJ2-2; D possibly corresponds to TRBD2 (5 bases). Trimming left V 7 bases short and J 7 bases short, with 10 bases between. Germline V lookup: CDR1 MNHEY, CDR2 SVGEGT. CDR3 length: 12 residues. The CDR3 nucleotides read TGTGCCAGCACCGTGGGAGTCGGGGAGCTGTTTTTT. Amino acid sequence: CASTVGVGELFF.

This clonotype was observed at least ten times. This chain links TRBV20-1 with TRBJ2-7; 8 bases are shared with TRBD1. CDR1 and CDR2 (germline): DFQATT, SNEGSKA (reference sequence). Trimming removed 5 bases from V and 5 bases from J; junction bases left unmatched: 8. The CDR3 runs to 13 residues. The DNA for the CDR3 is TGCAGTGCTGCAAGGGACAGGTCCGACGAGCAGTACTTC. It specifies CSAARDRSDEQYF.